This TCR beta chain was sequenced in a study of shared clonotypes between healthy human individuals. Study-wide context: A couple of women and a few men aged 18 to 49 made up the donors. General study points: Sequencing depth was expected to affect clonotype sharing among donors. A handful of donors held approximately 5% of naive CD4 clonotypes in common. Generally, estimated richness proved larger in naive subsets than it did in memory subsets.

The CDR3 has 15 amino acids. Germline lookup yields CDR1 SGHTA and CDR2 FQGNSA. The J segment lost 7 bases and the V segment lost 4 bases, leaving 10 bases of the junction unmatched. Concerning this clone itself: What it binds is unknown.

TCRdb keeps only in-frame clones here, not all; method: immunoSEQ multiplex PCR. Of a few million clones in the sample, over 85% were seen once. The specimen sequenced was naive CD4+ T cells sorted from blood. Subset indicated: CD45RA+ positively selected. The chain uses TRBV7-2 and TRBJ2-1; TRBD1 agrees at 7 bases. This TCR derives from a man aged 18-30 years in good health. The CDR3 spells CASSSQGLTGNEQFF. The DNA of the CDR3 is TGTGCCAGCAGCTCACAGGGGCTAACTGGTAATGAGCAGTTCTTC.